This T cell receptor beta chain was identified in a study of blood T cell repertoires in COVID-19. Study-wide background: Researchers got acute and convalescent COVID-19 samples from the United States, Italy and Spain. From T cells, B-cell-depleted T cells, or PBMCs came the material, which was cDNA or gDNA.

The CDR3 sequence is 14 residues long. Per germline, CDR1 LNHNV and CDR2 YYDKDF (reference sequence). V shed 3 bases and J 5 bases; nucleotides not matched to a gene: 2. In the authors' workflow: Reference gene primer amplification gave nucleated cell count estimates. Some clones are missing from TCRdb's copy, which holds only in-frame ones; the method was immunoSEQ multiplex PCR. The DNA was the basis for D and trimming; V, J and clone size are from that table. The repertoire holds roughly 150,000 clones, 80% to 90% seen once, with approximately 18% in the top ten. Input material: peripheral blood. The clonotype was recovered from a woman in her seventies who had recovered from COVID-19. This chain uses TRBV15 with TRBJ2-5; 11 nucleotides line up with TRBD1. In DNA, the CDR3 is TGTGCCACCAGCAGGGACAGGGGGCCGGAGACCCAGTACTTC. This translates into CATSRDRGPETQYF. The entire variable domain, with the rest obtained from reference TRBV15 and TRBJ2-5, is as follows: DAMVIQNPRYQVTQFGKPVTLSCSQTLNHNVMYWYQQKSSQAPKLLFHYYDKDFNNEADTPDNFQSRRPNTSFCFLDIRSPGLGDTAMYLCATSRDRGPETQYFGPGTRLLVL.